These 8 T cell receptor beta chains share one sample of origin, sequenced in a study of shared T cell receptors in the human thymus. The protocol was immunoSEQ multiplex PCR, while the TCRdb copy is restricted to in-frame clones and leaves out a portion. In the table there are about 500,000 clones, about four fifths of which are singletons. In addition, the sample was reused for a study of human thymus T cells.

Sequencing was carried out using thymocytes. These receptor sequences come from a boy less than two years old with a congenital heart defect.

The chain links TRBV4-1 to TRBJ1-4; TRBD1 aligns across 11 bases. The CDR3 totals 20 residues. Germline V lookup: CDR1 MGHRA, CDR2 YSYEKL. Trimming cost V 4 bases and J 8 bases; bases outside gene matches: 21. This CDR3 reads CASSRMGPGTGGSEVEKLFF. CDR3 coding DNA: TGCGCCAGCAGCCGCATGGGGCCCGGGACAGGGGGAAGTGAAGTAGAAAAACTGTTTTTT.

This clone was recorded a few times. This rearrangement joins TRBV19 to TRBJ2-1; no reliable D call. The germline CDR1 and CDR2 sequences are LNHDA and SQIVND (reference sequence). The CDR3 is made up of 15 amino acids. V was shortened by 1 base and J by 0 bases, with 7 bases between the two germline ends. Here the CDR3 DNA reads TGTGCCAGTAGTATAGTTCTTATCTCCTACAATGAGCAGTTCTTC. It specifies CASSIVLISYNEQFF.

The chain links TRBV4-1 to TRBJ1-1; 11 bases fit TRBD1. The germline V gene encodes CDR1 MGHRA and CDR2 YSYEKL. Germline trimming cut 3 bases from V and 5 bases from J; bases unmatched to any gene: 8. The length of the CDR3 is 16 residues. The CDR3: CASSQNPGTGGTEAFF. As DNA, the CDR3 is TGCGCCAGCAGCCAGAACCCCGGGACAGGGGGGACTGAAGCTTTCTTT.

This clone has more than one count but fewer than ten. The chain combines TRBV18 with TRBJ2-7, with D possibly being TRBD2 (5 bases). Trimming cost V 3 bases and J 0 bases, with 27 bases left between them. CDR3 length: 20 amino acids. CDR1 and CDR2 from the germline V gene are KGHSH and LQKENI. The CDR3 DNA is TGTGCCAGCTCACCGTGGAGAAAGAAGGGTGAAGCGGATAGCTCCTACGAGCAGTACTTC. Its translation: CASSPWRKKGEADSSYEQYF.

Only one count was recorded for this clone. The junction shows a germline mismatch at one end, possibly a read error. The rearrangement joins TRBV29-1 to TRBJ2-2, with TRBD2 matching 14 bases. Germline CDR1 SQVTM, CDR2 ANQGSEA. The CDR3 is 16 amino acids. The DNA of the CDR3 is TGCAGCGCCGAGACTAGCGGGAGGGAGAACCCCGGGGAGCTGTTTTTT. Encoded protein: CSAETSGRENPGELFF.

In its sample, this clone was seen a few times. The chain couples TRBV6-1 to TRBJ1-5; the match to TRBD1 covers 7 bases. Germline V gene sequence: CDR1 MNHNS, CDR2 SASEGT. The CDR3 is 14 amino acids. V lost 10 bases and J lost 1; bases outside the gene matches: 7. The DNA of the CDR3 is TGTGCCACCCTGAGGGGGCTAAGCAATCAGCCCCAGCATTTT. Protein product: CATLRGLSNQPQHF.

This clone was observed a few times. The chain joins TRBV19 to TRBJ2-5; 16 nucleotides align to TRBD2. The CDR3 totals 16 residues. Germline V lookup: CDR1 LNHDA, CDR2 SQIVND (reference sequence). Germline trimming cut 4 bases from V and 4 bases from J; bases unmatched to any gene: 3. The CDR3 DNA is TGTGCCAGTAGTACCGGGACTAGCGGGGGGGGAGAGACCCAGTACTTC. This gives the protein CASSTGTSGGGETQYF.

The V gene is TRBV6-1, the J gene TRBJ2-5; 13 bases match TRBD2. The CDR3 has 15 residues. Germline CDR1 reads MNHNS; CDR2 reads SASEGT. The ends lost 7 bases at V and 5 bases at J; junction bases unmatched: 7. CDR3 sequence reads: CASTRTSGRTETQYF. The CDR3 DNA is TGTGCCAGCACCCGGACTAGCGGGAGAACGGAGACCCAGTACTTC.